The 21 T cell receptor beta chains below come from one sample, sequenced in a study of cytomegalovirus exposure and HLA in healthy donors. Both 60 Vbeta primers and 13 Jbeta primers went into the PCR. The protocol was immunoSEQ multiplex PCR, while the TCRdb copy is restricted to in-frame clones and leaves out a portion. The repertoire holds roughly 150,000 clones, roughly 78% seen once, with about 4.9% in the top ten. Sequenced input: PBMCs. The receptors were gathered from a man aged 25 to 40 in good health.

The chain links TRBV30 to TRBJ1-3; D remains ambiguous. Per germline, CDR1 GTSNPN and CDR2 SVGIG (reference sequence). The CDR3 extends over 14 amino acids. V was clipped by 4 bases and J by 1 base, with 11 bases between them. The CDR3 DNA sequence: TGTGCCTGGACCGGGAGCACTTCTGGAAACACCATATATTTT. This sequence encodes CAWTGSTSGNTIYF.

The V and J genes are TRBV4-2 and TRBJ1-4, with D tentatively TRBD1 (6 bases). The V end lost 4 bases, the J end lost 3 bases, and 12 bases lay between the germline ends. Germline CDR1 LGHNA, CDR2 YNFKEQ. There are 15 residues in the CDR3. The CDR3 reads CASSPSRGSNEKLFF. Written as DNA, the CDR3 is TGTGCCAGCAGCCCATCTAGGGGGTCTAATGAAAAACTGTTTTTT.

The genes are TRBV7-8 and TRBJ2-1; TRBD2 aligns across 9 bases. Germline V gene lookup returns CDR1 SGHVS and CDR2 FQNEAQ. This CDR3 comprises 15 residues. V shed 5 bases and J 5 bases; nucleotides not matched to a gene: 7. The CDR3 is CASSPWQREDNEQFF. The CDR3 DNA sequence: TGTGCCAGCAGCCCATGGCAGCGGGAGGACAATGAGCAGTTCTTC.

This rearrangement joins TRBV11-2 to TRBJ2-5; D possibly corresponds to TRBD2 (6 bases). This CDR3 region has 18 residues. With 3 bases removed from V and 5 bases from J, the gap between germline ends came to 25 bases. Per germline, CDR1 SGHAT and CDR2 FQNNGV. CDR3 residues: CASSFLQVTEGVRETQYF. CDR3 nucleotide sequence: TGTGCCAGCAGCTTCCTGCAGGTTACGGAGGGTGTCCGGGAGACCCAGTACTTC.

The sample holds one count of this clone. The chain carries TRBV11-2 and TRBJ2-1; 8 positions agree with TRBD2. V was pared by 2 bases and J by 15 bases, with 6 bases of the junction left unmatched. The CDR3 contains 12 residues. Germline values: CDR1 SGHAT, CDR2 FQNNGV. In DNA form, the CDR3 reads TGTGCCAGCAGCTTAAGAGGGCTAGCGGGGTTCTTC. Translation: CASSLRGLAGFF.

V and J are TRBV7-9 and TRBJ2-1; D is possibly TRBD1 (6 bases). The CDR3 extends over 15 amino acids. Between the trimmed V and J ends, which lost 5 bases and 0 bases, there was a span of 11 bases. Germline V gene data show CDR1 as SEHNR and CDR2 as FQNEAQ (reference sequence). The CDR3: CASSQTGSSYNEQFF. The CDR3 DNA reads as TGTGCCAGCAGCCAAACAGGGAGCTCCTACAATGAGCAGTTCTTC.

Points on this clone: The same CDR3 also results from other DNA sequences found in this sample. The chain couples TRBV6-6 to TRBJ1-1, with TRBD1 identical over 7 bases. Trimming cost V 2 bases and J 1 base; bases outside gene matches: 4. The CDR3 is 15 residues long. The germline gives CDR1 MNHNY, CDR2 SVGAGI (reference sequence). For the CDR3, the DNA is TGTGCCAGCAGTTACATCGGGACAGCGAACACTGAAGCTTTCTTT. Its protein is CASSYIGTANTEAFF.

V usage is TRBV6-1 and J usage is TRBJ2-5, with D tentatively TRBD1 (8 bases). The DNA end lines up better with TRBJ2-7; the J call may be wrong. The CDR3 is 15 amino acids. Germline assignment: CDR1 MNHNS and CDR2 SASEGT. CDR3 coding DNA: TGTGCCAGCAGCCTAACAGGGGGGGCTTCCTACGAGCAGTACTTC. It codes for CASSLTGGASYEQYF.

The count of this clone is one. CDR3 sequence: CASSTGTGAYEQYF. The CDR3 DNA reads TGTGCCAGCAGTACCGGGACAGGGGCGTACGAGCAGTACTTC. The V gene is TRBV28, the J gene TRBJ2-7; the match to TRBD1 covers 10 bases. With 5 bases clipped from V and 4 bases from J, the junction kept 5 bases outside the gene matches. The CDR3 contains 14 residues. Germline V gives CDR1 MDHEN, CDR2 SYDVKM.

The chain links TRBV14 to TRBJ2-1, with 8 bases matching TRBD2. Losses at the gene ends were 4 bases for V and 6 bases for J; bases not matched to a gene: 11. CDR1 and CDR2 (germline): SGHDN, FVKESK. This CDR3 is built from 16 residues. The CDR3 reads CASSLPGWTSSNEQFF. The DNA for the CDR3 is TGTGCCAGCAGCCTCCCGGGATGGACTAGCAGCAATGAGCAGTTCTTC. Together with reference TRBV14 and TRBJ2-1, the CDR3 gives the full variable domain: EAGVTQFPSHSVIEKGQTVTLRCDPISGHDNLYWYRRVMGKEIKFLLHFVKESKQDESGMPNNRFLAERTGGTYSTLKVQPAELEDSGVYFCASSLPGWTSSNEQFFGPGTRLTVL.

In its sample, this clone was seen once. V usage is TRBV13 and J usage is TRBJ2-7; 8 bases line up with TRBD2. V gave up 3 bases and J gave up 2 bases; unmatched junction bases: 3. Looked up from germline, CDR1 is PRHDT and CDR2 is FYEKMQ (reference sequence). The CDR3 runs 14 residues. The CDR3: CASSLRGRTYEQYF. CDR3 coding DNA: TGTGCCAGCAGCTTGCGCGGGAGGACCTACGAGCAGTACTTC.

This chain uses TRBV19 with TRBJ1-2; 7 bases agree with TRBD1. Germline CDR1 is LNHDA and CDR2 is SQIVND (reference sequence). The CDR3 has 14 residues. Trimming took 7 bases from V and 0 from J; bases not matched to a gene: 5. CDR3: CASTSDRANYGYTF. For the CDR3, the DNA is TGTGCCAGTACCTCCGACAGGGCTAACTATGGCTACACCTTC.

V is TRBV28 and J is TRBJ1-5; D might be TRBD1 (6 bases). The CDR3 is made up of 15 amino acids. V was trimmed by 7 bases and J by 3 bases, leaving 16 bases between them. Germline CDR1 MDHEN, CDR2 SYDVKM. This CDR3 is CASTPGGAFNQPQHF. The CDR3 DNA reads as TGTGCCAGCACCCCCGGGGGGGCCTTCAATCAGCCCCAGCATTTT.

A word on this clone: The same CDR3 can be traced to other DNA sequences in this sample. The chain combines TRBV30 with TRBJ2-7; 10 bases fit TRBD2. This CDR3 comprises 16 residues. Germline trimming cut 4 bases from V and 3 bases from J; bases unmatched to any gene: 12. Per germline, CDR1 GTSNPN and CDR2 SVGIG (reference sequence). The CDR3 protein is CAWTSRSGRARYEQYF. DNA of the CDR3: TGTGCCTGGACTTCACGAAGCGGGAGGGCCCGCTACGAGCAGTACTTC.

The rearrangement joins TRBV28 to TRBJ2-1; 7 positions match TRBD1. Germline V gene data show CDR1 as MDHEN and CDR2 as SYDVKM. This CDR3 comprises 15 residues. V gave up 7 bases and J gave up 4 bases; unmatched junction bases: 10. CDR3 protein: CASTAGQAPYNEQFF. In DNA, the CDR3 is TGTGCCAGCACCGCCGGACAGGCCCCATACAATGAGCAGTTCTTC. The entire variable domain, with the rest obtained from reference TRBV28 and TRBJ2-1, is as follows: DVKVTQSSRYLVKRTGEKVFLECVQDMDHENMFWYRQDPGLGLRLIYFSYDVKMKEKGDIPEGYSVSREKKERFSLILESASTNQTSMYLCASTAGQAPYNEQFFGPGTRLTVL.

This chain uses TRBV19 with TRBJ1-4; no clear D. Germline V gene sequence: CDR1 LNHDA, CDR2 SQIVND (reference sequence). CDR3 length: 14 residues. The V and J ends lost 10 bases and 3 bases respectively, with 15 bases between them. CDR3 residues: CATGDGGPNEKLFF. The CDR3 region has the DNA TGTGCCACCGGTGACGGCGGGCCTAATGAAAAACTGTTTTTT.

This clone was found a few times. This chain uses TRBV6-7 with TRBJ2-1; D not resolved. TRBV6-7 carries the ORF label, with uncertain function. CDR3 size: 12 residues. V was pared by 4 bases and J by 4 bases, with 5 bases between. CDR3 bases: TGTGCCAGCAGTTTAATATACAATGAGCAGTTCTTC. It specifies CASSLIYNEQFF.

The chain employs TRBV9 and TRBJ2-1, with 8 positions matching TRBD2. The germline gives CDR1 SGDLS, CDR2 YYNGEE. This CDR3 has 16 residues. The V gene end was trimmed by 3 bases and the J gene end by 4 bases; junction bases not matched to a gene: 9. Written as DNA, the CDR3 is TGTGCCAGCAGCGCCCGCCGGCGGGAGGTGTACAATGAGCAGTTCTTC. Protein sequence: CASSARRREVYNEQFF.

The chain carries TRBV5-6 and TRBJ2-3, with D unclear. Trimming shortened V by 1 base and J by 3 bases, and 18 bases separated the two germline ends. CDR1 SGHDT and CDR2 YYEEEE come from the germline V gene. This CDR3 is 17 amino acids long. The CDR3 region has the DNA TGTGCCAGCAGCTTGATAGCCCGATGGTTCGCTACAGATACGCAGTATTTT. Translation: CASSLIARWFATDTQYF.

A note on this clone: Distinct nucleotide sequences in the sample also encode this CDR3. V and J are TRBV18 and TRBJ1-5, with D perhaps matching TRBD1 (5 bases). Trimming removed 0 bases from V and 2 bases from J, with 8 bases in between. CDR3 length: 15 residues. In germline, CDR1 is KGHSH, CDR2 LQKENI. For the CDR3, the DNA is TGTGCCAGCTCACCACCAGGGGCGGGCAATCAGCCCCAGCATTTT. Protein product: CASSPPGAGNQPQHF.

The V gene is TRBV5-6, the J gene TRBJ2-1, with 7 nucleotides matching TRBD2. V lost 6 bases and J lost 8; bases outside the gene matches: 8. The CDR3 loop spans 13 amino acids. Per germline, CDR1 SGHDT and CDR2 YYEEEE. In DNA, the CDR3 is TGTGCCAGCAAAGATTGGGGGGGTCATGAGCAGTTCTTC. This gives the protein CASKDWGGHEQFF.